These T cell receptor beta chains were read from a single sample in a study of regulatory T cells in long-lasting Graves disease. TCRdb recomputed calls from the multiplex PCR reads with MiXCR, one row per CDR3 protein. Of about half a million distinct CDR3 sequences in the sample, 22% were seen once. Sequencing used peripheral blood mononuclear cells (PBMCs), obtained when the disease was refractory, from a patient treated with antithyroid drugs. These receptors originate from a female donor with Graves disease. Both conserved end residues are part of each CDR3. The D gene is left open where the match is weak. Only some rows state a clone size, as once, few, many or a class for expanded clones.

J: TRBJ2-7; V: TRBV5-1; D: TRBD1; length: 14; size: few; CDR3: CASSPRGTGVEQYF; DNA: TGCGCCAGCAGCCCGAGAGGGACAGGGGTCGAGCAGTACTTC
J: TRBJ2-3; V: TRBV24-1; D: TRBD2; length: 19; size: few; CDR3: CATSEPQGLADTSTDTQYF; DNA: TGTGCCACCAGTGAGCCACAGGGACTAGCGGACACTAGCACAGATACGCAGTATTTT
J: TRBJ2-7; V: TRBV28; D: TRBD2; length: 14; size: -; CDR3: CALGASGGSYEQYF; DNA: TGTGCCCTCGGGGCTAGCGGGGGATCCTACGAGCAGTACTTC
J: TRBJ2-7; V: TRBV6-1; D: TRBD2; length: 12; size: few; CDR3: CASRNGGSRQYF; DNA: TGTGCCAGCAGGAACGGGGGGAGTCGGCAGTACTTC
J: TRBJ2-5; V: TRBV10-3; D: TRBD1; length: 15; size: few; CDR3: CAISEAGTGQETQYF; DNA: TGTGCCATCAGTGAGGCCGGGACAGGGCAAGAGACCCAGTACTTC
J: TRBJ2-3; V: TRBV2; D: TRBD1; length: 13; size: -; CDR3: CASNGQGSDTQYF; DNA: TGTGCCAGCAATGGACAGGGGTCAGATACGCAGTATTTT
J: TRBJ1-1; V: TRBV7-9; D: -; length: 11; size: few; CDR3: CASSPKIEAFF; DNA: TGTGCCAGCAGCCCCAAGATTGAAGCTTTCTTT
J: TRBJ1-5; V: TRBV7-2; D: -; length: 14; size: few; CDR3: CASSLEADTSPQHF; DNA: TGTGCCAGCAGCTTAGAGGCCGACACTTCGCCCCAGCATTTT
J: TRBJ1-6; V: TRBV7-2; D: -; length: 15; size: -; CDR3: CASSLTFQGVSPLHF; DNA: TGTGCCAGCAGCTTAACTTTCCAGGGAGTCTCACCCCTCCACTTT
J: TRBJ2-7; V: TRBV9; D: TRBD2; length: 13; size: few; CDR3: CASSVLAEGEQYF; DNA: TGTGCCAGCAGCGTGCTAGCGGAGGGCGAGCAGTACTTC